The 28 T cell receptor beta chains below come from one sample, sequenced in a study of T cells after yellow fever vaccination. From the 5' RACE reads, TCRdb called clonotypes with MiXCR, one entry per CDR3 protein. The sample gives approximately 510,000 distinct CDR3 sequences, roughly a fifth of which show up once; 15% to 20% is in the top ten. Sequencing was performed on PBMCs, taken roughly 20 days after the first yellow fever vaccination. The receptors come from a man between 18 and 35 years old who received the YFV17D yellow fever vaccine.

This clonotype was picked up a small number of times. This chain connects TRBV24-1 to TRBJ2-3, with no clear D. The CDR3 covers 12 residues. V lost 1 base and J 6 bases, leaving 4 bases between the germline ends. Germline CDR1 is KGHDR and CDR2 is SFDVKD. The CDR3 sequence is CATSDFKDTQYF. The CDR3 bases are TGTGCCACCAGTGATTTCAAGGATACGCAGTATTTT.

This clonotype came up a few times. The chain has TRBV5-1 and TRBJ2-5; the D is unclear. This CDR3 has 15 residues. V was cut by 0 bases and J by 4 bases, with 13 bases left in between. CDR1 is SGHRS, CDR2 YFSETQ, per germline. The CDR3 loop is CASSLDPRVLETQYF. DNA for the CDR3: TGCGCCAGCAGCTTGGACCCTAGGGTACTAGAGACCCAGTACTTC.

This chain connects TRBV4-3 to TRBJ1-1, with a tentative D call TRBD1 (5 bases). The CDR3 has 14 residues. Per germline, CDR1 LGHNA and CDR2 YSLEER. V was clipped by 2 bases and J by 1 base, with 8 bases between them. The CDR3 region has the DNA TGCGCCAGCAGCCAAAGCGGACAGAACACTGAAGCTTTCTTT. Protein: CASSQSGQNTEAFF.

This clonotype has only a few counts. The chain employs TRBV20-1 and TRBJ1-3; TRBD1 is a possible D gene (5 bases). The ends were cut back, 7 bases at V and 2 bases at J, with 12 bases in the middle. Germline V gene sequence: CDR1 DFQATT, CDR2 SNEGSKA (reference sequence). This CDR3 is 13 amino acids long. CDR3 residues: CSVPGGAGNTIYF. CDR3 nucleotide sequence: TGCAGTGTTCCCGGGGGAGCTGGAAACACCATATATTTT.

This clonotype was seen more than once but under ten times. The rearrangement joins TRBV27 to TRBJ2-1; D gene uncertain. Germline V gene data show CDR1 as MNHEY and CDR2 as SMNVEV (reference sequence). The V end was cut by 2 bases, the J end by 9 bases, with 8 bases between. The CDR3 has 12 amino acids. The CDR3 region has the DNA TGTGCCAGCAGTTTAAGTGAGAGTGAGCAGTTCTTC. Its translation: CASSLSESEQFF.

This clonotype was recorded a few times. The chain links TRBV7-9 to TRBJ2-1, with a weak D call TRBD2 (7 bases). The germline V gene encodes CDR1 SEHNR and CDR2 FQNEAQ (reference sequence). The CDR3 extends over 16 amino acids. The ends were cut back, 5 bases at V and 8 bases at J, with 22 bases in the middle. CDR3 sequence (DNA): TGTGCCAGCAGCCGGGACGGGGAGGGGGTGGTGGATGAGCAGTTCTTC. Its translation is CASSRDGEGVVDEQFF.

CDR3 in amino acids: CSAPLQTSTDTQYF. The CDR3 DNA follows: TGCAGTGCTCCCCTACAGACTAGCACAGATACGCAGTATTTT. This chain connects TRBV20-1 to TRBJ2-3; D remains ambiguous. Trimming left V 5 bases short and J 0 bases short, with 12 bases between. CDR1 and CDR2 from the germline V gene are DFQATT and SNEGSKA (reference sequence). The CDR3 sequence is 14 residues long.

In its sample, this clonotype was seen a few times. The J gene is TRBJ1-1, the V gene TRBV12-3 or TRBV12-4; TRBD1 matches at 7 bases. The CDR3 contains 15 residues. The V gene end was trimmed by 6 bases and the J gene end by 0 bases; junction bases not matched to a gene: 7. CDR3 nucleotides: TGTGCCAGCAGACCCGACAGGGCTCTGAACACTGAAGCTTTCTTT. Protein sequence: CASRPDRALNTEAFF.

This clonotype was observed at least ten times. The rearrangement links TRBV7-2 to TRBJ2-2, with TRBD2 matching 10 bases. Germline values: CDR1 SGHTA, CDR2 FQGNSA. The CDR3 sequence is 15 residues long. The V and J ends lost 3 bases and 4 bases, in that order; junction bases with no gene match: 2. CDR3 DNA sequence: TGTGCCAGCAGCTTCCGACTAGCGGGCACCGGGGAGCTGTTTTTT. Translated: CASSFRLAGTGELFF.

The V and J genes are TRBV6-2 or TRBV6-3 and TRBJ2-5; D gene uncertain. CDR1 is MNHEY, CDR2 SVGEGT, per germline. CDR3 length: 11 residues. V was clipped by 9 bases and J by 7 bases, with 12 bases between them. In nucleotides, the CDR3 is TGTGCCAGTTTAACGGATCGGACCCAGTACTTC. Translated, it gives CASLTDRTQYF.

The sample holds many counts of this clonotype. The chain has TRBV6-2 or TRBV6-3 and TRBJ2-5; a possible D gene is TRBD1 (5 bases). From germline, CDR1 is MNHEY and CDR2 SVGEGT. The ends were cut back, 5 bases at V and 0 bases at J, with 16 bases in the middle. CDR3 length: 16 residues. CDR3 sequence reads: CASSPRQGADQETQYF. The CDR3 DNA sequence: TGTGCCAGCAGTCCCCGGCAGGGTGCGGACCAAGAGACCCAGTACTTC.

The CDR3 protein is CASSLKGTYLSREPYEQYF. The CDR3 DNA is TGTGCCAGCAGCTTAAAGGGGACTTACCTCTCCCGCGAACCCTACGAGCAGTACTTC. The chain has TRBV11-2 and TRBJ2-7; D might be TRBD2 (6 bases). This CDR3 has 19 amino acids. Trimming removed 2 bases at V and 2 bases at J, with 25 bases between. Per germline, CDR1 SGHAT and CDR2 FQNNGV.

The CDR3 is CASSLETVGYTF. The CDR3 DNA follows: TGTGCCAGCAGCTTAGAGACAGTTGGCTACACCTTC. The V gene is TRBV7-9, the J gene TRBJ1-2; the D gene is possibly TRBD1 (5 bases). Per the germline V gene, CDR1 is SEHNR and CDR2 is FQNEAQ (reference sequence). V was trimmed by 1 base and J by 7 bases, leaving 7 bases between them. This CDR3 comprises 12 residues.

The chain combines TRBV20-1 with TRBJ2-1; D unresolved. Germline V gene sequence: CDR1 DFQATT, CDR2 SNEGSKA (reference sequence). The germline V and J ends were trimmed by 0 bases and 6 bases, with 9 bases remaining between them. The CDR3 runs to 13 residues. The CDR3 DNA reads as TGCAGTGCTAGAGATACCCTTTCCAATGAGCAGTTCTTC. Its translation is CSARDTLSNEQFF.

This clonotype was detected a few times. The chain links TRBV27 to TRBJ2-1; possibly TRBD2 for D (6 bases). Trimming cost V 5 bases and J 10 bases, with 12 bases left between them. The CDR3 runs 12 residues. CDR1 is MNHEY and CDR2 is SMNVEV in the germline V gene (reference sequence). The CDR3 region has the DNA TGTGCCAGCAGTGCCACGGCGGGGGAGCAGTTCTTC. Its translation: CASSATAGEQFF.

The rearrangement uses TRBV9 and TRBJ2-7, with D tentatively TRBD2 (6 bases). The CDR3 has 16 residues. CDR1 is SGDLS, CDR2 YYNGEE, per germline. Trimming left V 0 bases short and J 0 bases short, with 13 bases between. The CDR3 region is CASSVAGGTGSYEQYF. For the CDR3, the DNA is TGTGCCAGCAGCGTAGCCGGGGGAACGGGCTCCTACGAGCAGTACTTC.

The V gene is TRBV19, the J gene TRBJ2-3; the D is unclear. V lost 0 bases to trimming and J lost 1 base, with 5 bases between them. Germline CDR1 and CDR2: LNHDA and SQIVND (reference sequence). The length of the CDR3 is 14 residues. CDR3 loop: CASSIDTGTDTQYF. Here the CDR3 DNA reads TGTGCCAGTAGTATAGACACAGGCACAGATACGCAGTATTTT.

In its sample, this clonotype was seen a few times. The J gene is TRBJ2-2, the V gene TRBV18; 9 positions agree with TRBD1. This CDR3 region has 16 residues. The germline gives CDR1 KGHSH, CDR2 LQKENI. The V and J ends lost 6 bases and 5 bases, in that order; junction bases with no gene match: 10. The chain's CDR3 is CASSQPGQGDTGELFF. Here the CDR3 DNA reads TGTGCCAGCTCCCAACCGGGACAGGGCGATACCGGGGAGCTGTTTTTT.

This clonotype has only a few counts. The chain has TRBV9 and TRBJ2-1; TRBD1 or TRBD2 may be the D gene (6 bases each). The germline gives CDR1 SGDLS, CDR2 YYNGEE. The CDR3 spans 18 residues. Trimming left V 3 bases short and J 3 bases short, with 22 bases between. CDR3 sequence reads: CASSGHRDSKGGYNEQFF. The CDR3 DNA sequence: TGTGCCAGCAGCGGCCACCGGGACTCCAAAGGGGGCTACAATGAGCAGTTCTTC.

J is TRBJ2-3 and V is TRBV11-1, with 10 nucleotides matching TRBD2. The CDR3 loop spans 18 amino acids. The V segment lost 3 bases and the J segment 2 bases; nucleotides outside the gene matches: 11. Per the germline V gene, CDR1 is SGHAT and CDR2 is FQDESV (reference sequence). CDR3 loop: CASSFPSGGTIPTDTQYF. The CDR3, as DNA: TGTGCCAGCAGCTTCCCTAGCGGGGGTACTATTCCCACAGATACGCAGTATTTT.

In its sample, this clonotype was seen a few times. The chain employs TRBV4-3 and TRBJ2-3; 8 bases line up with TRBD2. Germline-derived CDR1 and CDR2 are LGHNA and YSLEER. With 0 bases clipped from V and 2 bases from J, the junction kept 7 bases outside the gene matches. This CDR3 has 17 residues. Written as DNA, the CDR3 is TGCGCCAGCAGCCAAGAGTTAGCGGGGTACAACACAGATACGCAGTATTTT. It codes for CASSQELAGYNTDTQYF.

DNA for the CDR3: TGTGCCAGCTCACCGACAGAATTGTACAATGAGCAGTTCTTC. Translation: CASSPTELYNEQFF. The gene calls are TRBV18 and TRBJ2-1; D perhaps matches TRBD1 (5 bases). This CDR3 comprises 14 residues. In germline, CDR1 is KGHSH, CDR2 LQKENI. The V gene lost 3 bases and the J gene lost 4 bases, with 10 bases spanning the gap.

The chain has TRBV27 and TRBJ2-7, with TRBD1 matching over 8 bases. The CDR3 extends over 13 amino acids. The germline V gene has CDR1 MNHEY and CDR2 SMNVEV (reference sequence). V lost 5 bases, J lost 6 bases, and 6 bases stayed unmatched. CDR3 DNA: TGTGCCAGCAGTCTCACAGGGGGTAGCGAGCAGTACGTC. Encoded protein: CASSLTGGSEQYV.

This clonotype occurred a few times. The J gene is TRBJ2-3, the V gene TRBV3-1; D might be TRBD2 (5 bases). Germline V lookup: CDR1 LGHDT, CDR2 YNNKEL (reference sequence). The CDR3 contains 16 residues. The V gene lost 1 base and the J gene lost 2 bases, with 13 bases spanning the gap. The DNA for the CDR3 is TGTGCCAGCAGCCAAGGGGTTCCGCGGGCCACAGATACGCAGTATTTT. The encoded protein is CASSQGVPRATDTQYF.

The chain is built from TRBV4-2 and TRBJ1-3; 7 bases map to TRBD1. V shed 0 bases, J shed 3 bases, and the junction held 5 bases outside the gene matches. This CDR3 spans 16 amino acids. Per the germline V gene, CDR1 is LGHNA and CDR2 is YNFKEQ. CDR3 coding DNA: TGTGCCAGCAGCCAAGATCGAGGGGGCCTTGGAAACACCATATATTTT. This sequence encodes CASSQDRGGLGNTIYF.

The sample holds a few counts of this clonotype. This chain uses TRBV30 with TRBJ1-1; D call uncertain. V was pared by 2 bases and J by 3 bases, with 10 bases between. Per the germline V gene, CDR1 is GTSNPN and CDR2 is SVGIG (reference sequence). The CDR3 totals 13 residues. CDR3 protein: CAWSSGPYTEAFF. In nucleotides, the CDR3 is TGTGCCTGGAGTTCGGGTCCTTACACTGAAGCTTTCTTT.

This clonotype appeared a few times. This chain links TRBV6-1 with TRBJ2-1; TRBD1 agrees at 7 bases. CDR1 is MNHNS, CDR2 SASEGT, per germline. This CDR3 has 13 amino acids. With V trimmed by 8 bases and J by 6 bases, 7 bases remained unmatched. CDR3 protein: CASPGQYTNEQFF. The CDR3 nucleotides are TGTGCCAGCCCGGGACAGTACACCAATGAGCAGTTCTTC.

The chain couples TRBV5-1 to TRBJ1-5; D is perhaps TRBD1 (6 bases). The V end lost 4 bases, the J end lost 6 bases, and 17 bases lay between the germline ends. The CDR3 is 15 residues long. CDR1 SGHRS and CDR2 YFSETQ come from the germline V gene. This CDR3 is CASSNGTNGGQPQHF. In nucleotides, the CDR3 is TGCGCCAGCAGCAACGGGACAAACGGGGGTCAGCCCCAGCATTTT.